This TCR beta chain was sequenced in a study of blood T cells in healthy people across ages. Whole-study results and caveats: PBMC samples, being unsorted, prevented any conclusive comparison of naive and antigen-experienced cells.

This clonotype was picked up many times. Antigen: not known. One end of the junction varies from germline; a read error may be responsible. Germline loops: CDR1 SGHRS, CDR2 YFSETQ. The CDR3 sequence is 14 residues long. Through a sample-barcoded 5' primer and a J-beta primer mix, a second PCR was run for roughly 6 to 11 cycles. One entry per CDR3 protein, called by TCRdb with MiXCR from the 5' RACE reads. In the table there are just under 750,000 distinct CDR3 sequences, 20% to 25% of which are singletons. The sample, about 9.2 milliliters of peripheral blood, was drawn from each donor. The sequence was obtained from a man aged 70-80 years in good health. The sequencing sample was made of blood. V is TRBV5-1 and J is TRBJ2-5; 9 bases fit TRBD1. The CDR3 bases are TGTGCCAGCAGTTCTGGGACAGGGCAAGAGACCCAGTACTTC. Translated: CASSSGTGQETQYF.